This T cell receptor beta chain was identified during a study of blood T cell repertoires in COVID-19. Across the whole study: The origin of the acute and convalescent COVID-19 samples was the United States, Italy and Spain. In each case, the material was cDNA or gDNA derived from T cells, B-cell-depleted T cells, or PBMCs.

Per the authors' pipeline: Amplification with reference gene primers provided the estimates of nucleated cell counts. Libraries were prepared by immunoSEQ multiplex PCR; TCRdb keeps only in-frame clonotypes and omits some of them. V, J and clone size reflect that table, while D and trimming were determined from the DNA. This sample has about 120,000 clones, with around 79% found just once. This clonotype was obtained from a man aged 70 or older with acute or convalescent COVID-19. Material for sequencing was peripheral blood.

This CDR3 reads CASSYRDFAYEQYF. The CDR3, as DNA: TGTGCCAGCAGTTACCGGGACTTCGCCTACGAGCAGTACTTC. The V call is TRBV2, the J call TRBJ2-7, with D possibly being TRBD2 (6 bases). The CDR3 totals 14 residues. With 5 bases removed from V and 2 bases from J, the gap between germline ends came to 13 bases. Germline CDR1 SNHLY, CDR2 FYNNEI.